The 4 T cell receptor beta chains below come from one sample, sequenced in a study of T cells in Graves' hyperthyroidism and ophthalmopathy. There were TCR beta CDR3 regions amplified from RNA transcripts. With the HTBI primer set, the TCR CDR3 went through a first round of RT-PCR. TCRdb analysed the multiplex PCR reads with MiXCR anew, one entry per CDR3 protein. The table has over 450,000 distinct CDR3 sequences, approximately 14% seen once. Specimen: blood. These TCRs come from a woman in her late teens or twenties with Graves' hyperthyroidism.

This clonotype was observed a handful of times. At one of its ends the junction is not consistent with the germline gene, which may arise from a read error. This chain's CDR3 is CASRFETAWTDTQYF. For the CDR3, the DNA is TGTGCCAGCCGCTTTGAGACAGCGTGGACAGATACGCAGTATTTT. The genes are TRBV5-6 and TRBJ2-3, with D possibly being TRBD1 (5 bases). Germline assignment: CDR1 SGHDT and CDR2 YYEEEE. The CDR3 has 15 residues.

This clonotype was counted many times. The CDR3 DNA is TGTGCCAGCTCCATACAGGGTCGTGAAGCTTTCTTT. Translated, it gives CASSIQGREAFF. This rearrangement joins TRBV27 to TRBJ1-1, with D maybe TRBD1 (6 bases). Trimming took off 8 bases at V and 7 bases at J, with 14 bases between the two ends. The CDR3 length is 12 residues. CDR1 and CDR2 (germline): MNHEY, SMNVEV (reference sequence).

This clonotype was recorded many times. The V call is TRBV3-1, the J call TRBJ2-5, with D unresolved. The CDR3 sequence is 12 residues long. V was cut by 4 bases and J by 4 bases, with 7 bases left in between. CDR1 is LGHDT and CDR2 is YNNKEL in the germline V gene (reference sequence). CDR3 bases: TGTGCCAGCAGCCGGGTGGGAGAGACCCAGTACTTC. Its translation: CASSRVGETQYF.

This clonotype was recorded many times. This chain uses TRBV3-1 with TRBJ2-7; the match to TRBD2 covers 12 bases. Germline V gene lookup returns CDR1 LGHDT and CDR2 YNNKEL (reference sequence). The CDR3 is made up of 16 amino acids. V shed 2 bases and J 5 bases; nucleotides not matched to a gene: 7. The CDR3 nucleotides are TGTGCCAGCAGCCAAATGACTAGCGGGAGTCAGGACGAGCAGTACTTC. This translates into CASSQMTSGSQDEQYF.